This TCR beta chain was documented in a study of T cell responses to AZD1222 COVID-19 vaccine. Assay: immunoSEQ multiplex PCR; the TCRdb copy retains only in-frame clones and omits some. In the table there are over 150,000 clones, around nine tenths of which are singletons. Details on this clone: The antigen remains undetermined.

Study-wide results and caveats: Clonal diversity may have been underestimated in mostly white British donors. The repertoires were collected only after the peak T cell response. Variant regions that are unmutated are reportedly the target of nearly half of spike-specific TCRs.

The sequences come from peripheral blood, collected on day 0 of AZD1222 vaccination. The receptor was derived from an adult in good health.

CDR3 amino acids: CASKEGFSGNTIYF. The CDR3 region has the DNA TGTGCCAGCAAAGAGGGCTTCTCTGGAAACACCATATATTTT. This chain connects TRBV6-6 to TRBJ1-3; D unclear. The CDR3 runs 14 residues. V shed 7 bases and J shed 0 bases, with 10 bases lying between them. From germline, CDR1 is MNHNY and CDR2 SVGAGI (reference sequence).